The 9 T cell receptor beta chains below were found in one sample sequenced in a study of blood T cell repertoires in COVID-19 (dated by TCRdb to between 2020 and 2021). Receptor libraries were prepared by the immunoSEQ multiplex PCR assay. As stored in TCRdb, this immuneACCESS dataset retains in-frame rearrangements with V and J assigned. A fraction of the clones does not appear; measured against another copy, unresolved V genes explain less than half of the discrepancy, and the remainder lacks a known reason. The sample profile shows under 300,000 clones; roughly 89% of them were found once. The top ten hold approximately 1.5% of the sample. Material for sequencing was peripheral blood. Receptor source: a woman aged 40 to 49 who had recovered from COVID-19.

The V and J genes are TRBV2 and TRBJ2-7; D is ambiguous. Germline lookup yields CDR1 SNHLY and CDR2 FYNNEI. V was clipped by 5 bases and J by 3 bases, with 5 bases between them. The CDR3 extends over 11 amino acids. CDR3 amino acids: CASSPFYEQYF. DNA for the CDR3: TGTGCCAGCAGTCCCTTCTACGAGCAGTACTTC.

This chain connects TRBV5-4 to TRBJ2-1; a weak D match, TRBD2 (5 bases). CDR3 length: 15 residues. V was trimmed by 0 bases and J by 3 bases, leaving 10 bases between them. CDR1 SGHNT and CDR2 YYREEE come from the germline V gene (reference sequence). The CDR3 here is CASSLDRDLYNEQFF. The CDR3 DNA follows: TGTGCCAGCAGCTTGGACCGGGATCTCTACAATGAGCAGTTCTTC.

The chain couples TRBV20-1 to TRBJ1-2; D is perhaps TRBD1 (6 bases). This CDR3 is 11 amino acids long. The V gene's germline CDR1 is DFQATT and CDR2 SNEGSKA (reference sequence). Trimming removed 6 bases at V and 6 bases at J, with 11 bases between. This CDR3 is CSASRQDGYTF. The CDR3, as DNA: TGCAGTGCGTCTCGACAGGATGGCTACACCTTC.

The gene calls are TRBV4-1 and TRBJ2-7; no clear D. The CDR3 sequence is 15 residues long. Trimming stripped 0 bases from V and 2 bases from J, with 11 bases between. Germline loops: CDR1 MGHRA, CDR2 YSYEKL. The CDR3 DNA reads TGCGCCAGCAGCCAAGAATTTGAGAGAGCCTACGAGCAGTACTTC. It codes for CASSQEFERAYEQYF.

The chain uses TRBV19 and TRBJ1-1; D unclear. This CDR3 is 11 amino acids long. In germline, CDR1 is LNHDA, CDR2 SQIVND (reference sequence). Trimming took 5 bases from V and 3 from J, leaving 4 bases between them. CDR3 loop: CASSRDTEAFF. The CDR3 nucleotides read TGTGCCAGTAGTCGGGACACTGAAGCTTTCTTT.

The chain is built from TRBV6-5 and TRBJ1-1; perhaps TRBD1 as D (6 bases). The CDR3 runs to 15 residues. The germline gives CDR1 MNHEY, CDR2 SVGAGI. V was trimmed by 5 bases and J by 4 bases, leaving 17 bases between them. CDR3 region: CASSPETGGSTEAFF. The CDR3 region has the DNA TGTGCCAGCAGTCCTGAGACAGGCGGGAGCACTGAAGCTTTCTTT.

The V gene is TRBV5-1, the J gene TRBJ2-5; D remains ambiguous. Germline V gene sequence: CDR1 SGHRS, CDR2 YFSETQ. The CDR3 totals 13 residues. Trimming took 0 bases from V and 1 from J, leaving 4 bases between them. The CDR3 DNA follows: TGCGCCAGCAGCTTGGTTAGCCAAGAGACCCAGTACTTC. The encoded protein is CASSLVSQETQYF. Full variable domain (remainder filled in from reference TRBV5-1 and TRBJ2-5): KAGVTQTPRYLIKTRGQQVTLSCSPISGHRSVSWYQQTPGQGLQFLFEYFSETQRNKGNFPGRFSGRQFSNSRSEMNVSTLELGDSALYLCASSLVSQETQYFGPGTRLLVL.

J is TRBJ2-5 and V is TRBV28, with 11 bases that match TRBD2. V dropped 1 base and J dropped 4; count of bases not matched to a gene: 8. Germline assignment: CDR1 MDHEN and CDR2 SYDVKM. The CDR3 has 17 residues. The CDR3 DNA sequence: TGTGCCAGCAGTTTATTACTAGCGGGGGCATCGGGAGAGACCCAGTACTTC. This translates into CASSLLLAGASGETQYF.

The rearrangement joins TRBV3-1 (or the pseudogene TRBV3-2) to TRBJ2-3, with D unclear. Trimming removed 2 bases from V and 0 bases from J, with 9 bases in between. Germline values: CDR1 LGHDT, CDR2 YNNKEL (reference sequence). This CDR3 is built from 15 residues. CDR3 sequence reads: CASSQSRTSTDTQYF. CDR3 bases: TGTGCCAGCAGCCAATCTCGTACTAGCACAGATACGCAGTATTTT.